This TCR beta chain was recovered during a study of blood T cell repertoires in COVID-19. Across the study: From T cells, B-cell-depleted T cells, or PBMCs came the material, which was cDNA or gDNA.

The germline V gene encodes CDR1 LNHDA and CDR2 SQIVND (reference sequence). CDR3 size: 13 residues. V was pared by 3 bases and J by 0 bases, with 3 bases between. Per the original data handling: For nucleated cells, counts were estimated from reference gene primer amplification. This table comes from immunoSEQ multiplex PCR, and its TCRdb copy is limited to in-frame clones, with some not included. V, J and clone size reflect that table, while D and trimming were determined from the DNA. The sample holds roughly 49,000 clones; approximately 82% are singletons and the top ten take 10% to 15%. Material: peripheral blood. The clonotype originates from a human donor in a cohort sampled during active COVID-19. The V and J genes are TRBV19 and TRBJ1-5; D ambiguous. The CDR3 loop is CASSISSNQPQHF. CDR3 coding DNA: TGTGCCAGTAGTATTAGTAGCAATCAGCCCCAGCATTTT.